The 8 T cell receptor beta chains listed next were all sequenced from one sample in a study of PD-1 blockade in classical Hodgkin lymphoma. Only in-frame clones appear in the TCRdb table, and some are missing; sequencing was by immunoSEQ multiplex PCR. The data contain more than 40,000 clones, around 80% of them singletons. Time point defined: cycle 4 day 1 (C4D1), after 5 to 7 weeks of nivolumab. All the patients suffered relapse after autologous stem cell transplantation, and brentuximab vedotin exposure differed. Sequenced material: peripheral blood mononuclear cells (PBMCs), taken before the fourth cycle of nivolumab. The receptor source for this set is a human donor with classical Hodgkin lymphoma.

The rearrangement uses TRBV6-1 and TRBJ2-4, with TRBD1 identical over 7 bases. V trimming: 1 base; J trimming: 6 bases; junction bases outside the gene matches: 0. The CDR3 loop spans 13 amino acids. Germline values: CDR1 MNHNS, CDR2 SASEGT. The CDR3 bases are TGTGCCAGCAGTGAAGACAGGGGAAACATTCAGTACTTC. This translates into CASSEDRGNIQYF.

The V gene is TRBV28, the J gene TRBJ1-6; D remains ambiguous. Germline assignment: CDR1 MDHEN and CDR2 SYDVKM. Trimming took 6 bases from V and 14 from J, leaving 11 bases between them. The CDR3 length is 11 residues. Written as DNA, the CDR3 is TGTGCCAGCAGCCAGCAGCGTTCCCTCCACTTT. Translated, it gives CASSQQRSLHF.

The chain couples TRBV19 to TRBJ2-2; 9 bases match TRBD2. Trimming at V came to 1 base and at J to 6 bases, leaving 6 bases not matched to a gene. This CDR3 spans 16 amino acids. CDR1 and CDR2 from the germline V gene are LNHDA and SQIVND (reference sequence). The CDR3 is CASSIGGSGGSGELFF. CDR3 bases: TGTGCCAGTAGTATAGGAGGTAGCGGGGGTTCCGGGGAGCTGTTTTTT.

V is TRBV2 and J is TRBJ2-7; maybe TRBD1 (5 bases). In germline, CDR1 is SNHLY, CDR2 FYNNEI. The CDR3 sequence is 15 residues long. Deletions cut 4 bases from V and 6 bases from J, with 19 bases between. CDR3 amino acids: CASSVRQSLNPEQYF. The CDR3 DNA reads TGTGCCAGCAGTGTGAGACAGAGCTTGAACCCCGAGCAGTACTTC.

This chain links TRBV5-1 with TRBJ1-4; no definite D call. Germline CDR1 and CDR2: SGHRS and YFSETQ. The CDR3 extends over 15 amino acids. V lost 2 bases, J lost 5 bases, and 13 bases lay in between. The CDR3 protein is CASSFTESDNEKLFF. The CDR3 nucleotides read TGCGCCAGCAGCTTCACAGAGTCAGACAATGAAAAACTGTTTTTT. Based on the CDR3 plus reference TRBV5-1 and TRBJ1-4, the full variable domain is KAGVTQTPRYLIKTRGQQVTLSCSPISGHRSVSWYQQTPGQGLQFLFEYFSETQRNKGNFPGRFSGRQFSNSRSEMNVSTLELGDSALYLCASSFTESDNEKLFFGSGTQLSVL.

J is TRBJ1-6 and V is TRBV9; weak D call: TRBD1 (5 bases). Trimming cost V 3 bases and J 8 bases, with 18 bases left between them. The length of the CDR3 is 16 residues. Germline CDR1 reads SGDLS; CDR2 reads YYNGEE. DNA for the CDR3: TGTGCCAGCAGCGGAACCGACAGACCTGGGGATTCACCCCTCCACTTT. Its protein product is CASSGTDRPGDSPLHF. Full variable domain (rest looked up from reference TRBV9 and TRBJ1-6): DSGVTQTPKHLITATGQRVTLRCSPRSGDLSVYWYQQSLDQGLQFLIQYYNGEERAKGNILERFSAQQFPDLHSELNLSSLELGDSALYFCASSGTDRPGDSPLHFGNGTRLTVT.

The chain employs TRBV7-9 and TRBJ1-2, with a weak D call TRBD1 (5 bases). Germline loops: CDR1 SEHNR, CDR2 FQNEAQ (reference sequence). This CDR3 is 15 amino acids long. V gave up 3 bases and J gave up 0 bases, with 11 bases separating them. The CDR3 DNA reads as TGTGCCAGCAGCTTTGAGGGGAAACCTAACTATGGCTACACCTTC. Translating it yields CASSFEGKPNYGYTF.

This clone is categorized as medium-sized. The chain recombines TRBV30 with TRBJ2-5; D gene unclear. CDR3 length: 12 residues. The ends were cut back, 1 base at V and 3 bases at J, with 6 bases in the middle. Germline V gives CDR1 GTSNPN, CDR2 SVGIG (reference sequence). Here the CDR3 reads CAWSGSKETQYF. In nucleotides, the CDR3 is TGTGCCTGGAGTGGCAGTAAAGAGACCCAGTACTTC.